Detailed here is one T cell receptor beta chain. Its specificity is unknown. The data derive from a study of T-cell reconstitution after alpha-beta-depleted transplantation in children. Study outcomes and limitations: At one year after transplant, newly produced T cells mostly accounted for T-cell counts and diversity. After transplant, high TCRbeta diversity at day 60 in some patients arose from surviving recipient T cells and thymic progenitors. The study reportedly traced alpha-beta T cells about two months after transplant to several hundred expanded graft clones.

Researchers prepared the TCRbeta library using unique molecular identifiers, the study reports. MiXCR, run by TCRdb on the PCR reads, gives a single entry per CDR3 protein. The repertoire holds about 1,000,000 distinct CDR3 sequences, around 30% seen once, with around 30% in the top ten. The V gene lost 0 bases and the J gene lost 3 bases, with 14 bases spanning the gap. The germline V gene has CDR1 SGDLS and CDR2 YYNGEE. The CDR3 length is 16 residues. The J gene is TRBJ2-3, the V gene TRBV9, with D hard to call. The TCR was taken from a boy under three years old who had a stem cell transplant for SCID, so the T cells may come from the graft donor. The sequencing used PBMCs, mostly from graft donor cells, collected 360 days after TCRalphabeta/CD19-depleted stem cell transplant. DNA of the CDR3: TGTGCCAGCAGCGTAGGGGTGAGGTGGGGAACAGATACGCAGTATTTT. Its protein product is CASSVGVRWGTDTQYF. Complete variable domain (other parts from reference TRBV9 and TRBJ2-3): DSGVTQTPKHLITATGQRVTLRCSPRSGDLSVYWYQQSLDQGLQFLIQYYNGEERAKGNILERFSAQQFPDLHSELNLSSLELGDSALYFCASSVGVRWGTDTQYFGPGTRLTVL.